The source of this TCR beta chain is a study of breast tumors, draining lymph nodes, adjacent tissues (dated by TCRdb to 2016 to 2017). About the investigation overall: In breast cancer patients, the study compared the TCR beta repertoires of tumor, adjacent nontumor tissue and axillary lymph nodes. In human breast cancer, the study set out to evaluate how tumor, surrounding tissue and draining lymph node repertoires relate to one another and whether T cells may move between these sites.

The data were produced on an Illumina HiSeq 2000. Multiplex PCR amplification was used to build the TCR beta chain libraries. The amplified TCR beta chain products were analyzed by high-throughput sequencing. The raw public reads went through TCRdb reprocessing: fastp at Q25, MiXCR clone calling, in-frame beta chains kept. Each entry merges the rows of one CDR3 protein and shows their most common DNA and genes. For this sample there are around 66,000 distinct CDR3 sequences; approximately 45% appear just once. The ten largest clones capture approximately 8.7% of the sample. Here is what the overall study found, with its caveats: The data were judged consistent with most tumor T cells deriving from the lymph node and then expanding within tumor tissue. The conclusion that tumor T cells originate in lymph nodes was presented as consistent with a hypothesis rather than as directly demonstrated. Tumors showed preferential V and J gene usage, and their T-cell repertoire diversity fell below that of lymph nodes yet above that of nontumor tissue. In luminal-like breast cancer, tumor and nontumor tissue repertoires resembled each other significantly more than in basal-like breast cancer.

The CDR3, cysteine through phenylalanine, is 17 amino acids long. Just the 51-base CDR3 DNA is kept, in frame starting at base 1. The CDR1 and CDR2 encoded by the germline V gene are SGDLS and YYNGEE. Worth noting for this clonotype: No antigen is known for it. Its ends do not fully match the called genes, so a read error is possible.

Sequences were obtained from breast tumor tissue. This receptor was obtained from a female donor with breast cancer. Some clones in this sample may be carry-over from other donors' samples. Recombination linked TRBV9 to TRBJ1-3; matching of 5 bases hints at TRBD1 as the D gene. CDR3 sequence: CASSARAGQGGGTTIYF. Read as DNA, the sequence is TGTGCCAGCAGCGCGCGAGCCGGACAAGGAGGTGGAACCACCATATATTTT.